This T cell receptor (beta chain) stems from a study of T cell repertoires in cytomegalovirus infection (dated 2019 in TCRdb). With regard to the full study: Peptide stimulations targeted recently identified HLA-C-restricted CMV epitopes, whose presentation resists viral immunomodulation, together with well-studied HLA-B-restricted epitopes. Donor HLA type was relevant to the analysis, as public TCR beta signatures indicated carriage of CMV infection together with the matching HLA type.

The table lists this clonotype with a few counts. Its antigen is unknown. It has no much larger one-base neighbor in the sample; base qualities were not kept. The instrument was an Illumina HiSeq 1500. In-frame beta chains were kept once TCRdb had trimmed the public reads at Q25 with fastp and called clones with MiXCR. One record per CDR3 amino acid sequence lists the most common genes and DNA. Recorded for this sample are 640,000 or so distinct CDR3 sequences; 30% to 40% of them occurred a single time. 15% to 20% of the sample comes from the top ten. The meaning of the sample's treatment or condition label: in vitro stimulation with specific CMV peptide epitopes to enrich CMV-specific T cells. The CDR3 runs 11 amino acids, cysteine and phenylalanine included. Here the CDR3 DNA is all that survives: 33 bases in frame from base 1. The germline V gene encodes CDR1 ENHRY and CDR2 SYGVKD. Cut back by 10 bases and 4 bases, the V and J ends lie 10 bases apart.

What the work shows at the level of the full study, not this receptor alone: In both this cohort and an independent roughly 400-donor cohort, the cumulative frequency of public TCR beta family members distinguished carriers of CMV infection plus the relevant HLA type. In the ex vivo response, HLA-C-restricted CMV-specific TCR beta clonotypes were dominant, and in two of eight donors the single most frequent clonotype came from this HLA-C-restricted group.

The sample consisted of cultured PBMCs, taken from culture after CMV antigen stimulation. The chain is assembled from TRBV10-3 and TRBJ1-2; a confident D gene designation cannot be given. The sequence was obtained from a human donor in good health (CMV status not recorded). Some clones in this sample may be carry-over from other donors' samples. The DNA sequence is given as TGTGCCACCCGACGGAGCTATGGCTACACCTTC. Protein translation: CATRRSYGYTF.